The 23 T cell receptor beta chains given below trace back to one sample, sequenced in a study of tumor and adjacent non-tumor tissue in lung cancer. TCRbeta libraries were built with three rounds of nested PCR, modified from ARM-PCR. TCRdb independently ran MiXCR on the multiplex PCR reads; one entry per CDR3 protein. The data contain fewer than 150,000 distinct CDR3 sequences, around two thirds of them singletons. RNA was extracted from bulk tissue without any cell sorting. The sequencing sample was made of lung tumor tissue. The source of these receptors is a man between 60 and 75 years old with small cell lung cancer.

Of note for this clonotype: At one end the junction does not follow the germline gene, possibly because of a read error. This chain connects TRBV11-2 to TRBJ2-5, with TRBD2 identical over 9 bases. Germline V gene lookup returns CDR1 SGHAT and CDR2 FQNNGV. This CDR3 has 16 amino acids. CDR3 sequence reads: CASSFTQGLASENQYF. As DNA, the CDR3 is TGTGCCAGCAGCTTTACCCAGGGACTAGCATCAGAGAACCAGTACTTC.

The chain couples TRBV11-2 to TRBJ2-6, with D possibly matching TRBD1 (5 bases). CDR3 length equals 15 residues. Deletions cut 7 bases from V and 5 bases from J, with 15 bases between. CDR1 and CDR2 (germline): SGHAT, FQNNGV. CDR3 coding DNA: TGTGCCAGCATCTTGTCCAGGGATTGGGCCAACGTCCTGACTTTC. As protein: CASILSRDWANVLTF.

This clonotype was counted only a few times. This chain joins TRBV6-1 and TRBJ2-5; TRBD1 agrees at 7 bases. With V trimmed by 3 bases and J by 9 bases, 7 bases remained unmatched. The germline gives CDR1 MNHNS, CDR2 SASEGT. The CDR3 runs 13 residues. CDR3 DNA: TGTGCCAGCAGTGAGACAGGGACGAAGGCCCAGTACTTC. Protein sequence: CASSETGTKAQYF.

This clonotype was observed a single time. The V call is TRBV6-1, the J call TRBJ2-2; TRBD2 matches 12 bases. This CDR3 is 20 amino acids long. Germline values: CDR1 MNHNS, CDR2 SASEGT. After removal of 2 bases from V and 8 bases from J, the junction contained 18 bases not matched to a gene. The CDR3 spells CASSECDNPTSGRTPGELFF. CDR3 bases: TGTGCCAGCAGTGAATGCGACAACCCGACTAGCGGGAGAACCCCAGGGGAGCTGTTTTTT.

This clonotype occurred many times. The chain employs TRBV6-1 and TRBJ2-1; the match to TRBD2 covers 12 bases. CDR3 length: 15 amino acids. J gave up 4 bases and V 7 bases, and 5 bases lay outside the gene matches. Germline V gene sequence: CDR1 MNHNS, CDR2 SASEGT. CDR3 amino acids: CASTSGRGRYNEQFF. The CDR3 nucleotides are TGTGCCAGCACTAGCGGGAGGGGGAGGTACAATGAGCAGTTCTTC.

This clonotype was seen a single time. Possible read error: a much larger clone is one base away. Since the CDR3 does not end with the conserved phenylalanine or tryptophan, this likely comes from a read error. J is TRBJ1-1 and V is TRBV20-1; no definite D call. Deletions cut 3 bases from V and 11 bases from J, with 16 bases between. The CDR3 is made up of 12 amino acids. Germline CDR1 reads DFQATT; CDR2 reads SNEGSKA (reference sequence). In DNA form, the CDR3 reads TGCAGTGCTAGGGTTTGGGCGGGAGCGGCTTTCTTA. As protein: CSARVWAGAAFL.

As for this clonotype: The CDR3 end shows no conserved phenylalanine or tryptophan, and so a read error is likely. V and J are TRBV20-1 and TRBJ2-7, with a tentative D call TRBD2 (6 bases). The germline CDR1 and CDR2 sequences are DFQATT and SNEGSKA (reference sequence). The CDR3 has 16 residues. V lost 5 bases and J 6 bases, leaving 26 bases between the germline ends. The CDR3 DNA reads TGCAGTGCTTCCCATCTCTCTAGCGTAAGGAGGGGCGAGCAGTACTAC. Translated, it gives CSASHLSSVRRGEQYY.

Notes on this clonotype: This may be a read error: a much more frequent sequence differs by one nucleotide. J is TRBJ1-6 and V is TRBV12-3 or TRBV12-4; D is unresolved. The CDR3 is 15 amino acids. The CDR3: CAGSRGLSYNSPLHF. In DNA form, the CDR3 reads TGTGCCGGCAGCCGCGGACTGAGCTATAATTCACCCCTCCACTTT.

The genes are TRBV20-1 and TRBJ2-2, with D possibly matching TRBD1 (5 bases). CDR1 is DFQATT, CDR2 SNEGSKA, per germline (reference sequence). Deletions cut 2 bases from V and 4 bases from J, with 17 bases between. This CDR3 comprises 16 residues. The CDR3 DNA reads TGCAGTGCTAGACGCACTGGCAGTAGGGGCACCGGGGAGCTGTTTTTT. It encodes CSARRTGSRGTGELFF.

This clonotype was counted once. One end of the junction fails to match germline, which may point to a read error. The rearrangement uses TRBV20-1 and TRBJ1-4, with D maybe TRBD1 (5 bases). The CDR3 is 13 amino acids. Germline V gene lookup returns CDR1 DFQATT and CDR2 SNEGSKA (reference sequence). CDR3 sequence (DNA): TGCTGTGCTAAGGGACCAGTTAATGAAAAACTGTTTTTT. Translating gives CCAKGPVNEKLFF.

This chain links TRBV12-3 or TRBV12-4 with TRBJ2-1; 9 bases fit TRBD1. The CDR3 runs 15 residues. V lost 7 bases, J lost 10 bases, and 14 bases stayed unmatched. CDR3 in amino acids: CASIKTGGSWVEQFF. In nucleotides, the CDR3 is TGTGCCAGCATTAAAACAGGGGGCTCATGGGTCGAGCAGTTCTTC.

Concerning this clonotype itself: Relative to the germline gene, one junction end is altered; a read error may explain this. The chain uses TRBV6-2 or TRBV6-3 and TRBJ1-5; no clear D. This CDR3 has 12 amino acids. The germline CDR1 and CDR2 sequences are MNHEY and SVGEGT. In nucleotides, the CDR3 is TGTGCCAGCAGTTACCCCCTTCAGCCCCAGCAATTT. This sequence encodes CASSYPLQPQQF.

This chain connects TRBV10-3 to TRBJ2-7, with 7 bases matching TRBD2. The CDR3 runs 15 residues. The junction had 9 bases not matched to a gene; V was cut back by 2 bases and J by 5 bases. Germline CDR1 ENHRY, CDR2 SYGVKD. The CDR3 sequence: CAISESCGSSHEQYV. As DNA, the CDR3 is TGTGCCATCAGTGAGAGTTGCGGGAGTTCCCACGAGCAGTACGTC.

V is TRBV20-1 and J is TRBJ2-7; no reliable D call. The CDR3 sequence is 8 residues long. CDR1 and CDR2 (germline): DFQATT, SNEGSKA (reference sequence). In DNA, the CDR3 is TGCATGCACCCCGAGCAGTACGTC. It codes for CMHPEQYV.

As regards this clonotype: A junction boundary mismatches the germline segment, possibly from a read error. The rearrangement links TRBV20-1 to TRBJ2-5; D might be TRBD2 (6 bases). The CDR3 spans 16 residues. In germline, CDR1 is DFQATT, CDR2 SNEGSKA (reference sequence). The CDR3 reads CNARDWEDVSQETQYF. DNA of the CDR3: TGCAATGCTAGAGATTGGGAGGACGTCAGTCAAGAGACTCAGTACTTC.

This sequence joins TRBV12-3 or TRBV12-4 and TRBJ2-2, with D tentatively TRBD2 (6 bases). V lost 5 bases and J lost 2, with 15 bases in between. This CDR3 region has 16 residues. The CDR3 protein is CASSPGWTINTGELFF. The CDR3, as DNA: TGTGCCAGCAGTCCAGGGTGGACTATTAACACCGGGGAGCTGTTTTTT.

The J gene is TRBJ2-7, the V gene TRBV20-1, with TRBD2 matching 9 bases. CDR1 and CDR2 (germline): DFQATT, SNEGSKA (reference sequence). The CDR3 spans 14 residues. CDR3 DNA: TGCAGTGCAAAGACTAGCGGATATTCCTACGAGCAGTACGTT. Amino acid sequence: CSAKTSGYSYEQYV.

This clonotype was counted between two and nine times. The rearrangement links TRBV6-1 to TRBJ2-3, with 14 bases fitting TRBD2. CDR3 length: 16 residues. The V and J ends lost 6 bases and 1 base, in that order; junction bases with no gene match: 3. The germline gives CDR1 MNHNS, CDR2 SASEGT. The CDR3: CASSGLAGGGTDTQYF. The CDR3 nucleotides read TGTGCCAGCAGCGGACTAGCGGGAGGTGGCACAGATACGCAGTATTTT.

V usage is TRBV29-1 and J usage is TRBJ1-2; D is undetermined. The CDR3 is 14 residues long. Trimming removed 6 bases from V and 3 bases from J, with 17 bases in between. CDR1 is SQVTM and CDR2 is ANQGSEA in the germline V gene. The CDR3 reads CSVGKDREYYGYTF. As DNA, the CDR3 is TGCAGCGTGGGCAAGGATAGGGAATACTATGGCTACACCTTC.

A single count supports this clonotype. The junction departs from the called germline gene at one end, perhaps through a read error. The chain links TRBV11-1 to TRBJ2-5, with D perhaps matching TRBD1 (7 bases). This CDR3 is built from 14 residues. Germline V gene lookup returns CDR1 SGHAT and CDR2 FQDESV (reference sequence). Here the CDR3 DNA reads TGTGACAGCAGCCGCGGGGACAGCCAAGGGACCCAGTACTTC. Translated, it gives CDSSRGDSQGTQYF.

V gene TRBV12-5 combines with J gene TRBJ1-5; unclear D gene. Germline-derived CDR1 and CDR2 are LGHNT and FRNRAP. The CDR3 is made up of 11 amino acids. Trimming took off 6 bases at V and 9 bases at J, with 9 bases between the two ends. The CDR3 sequence is CASGPLWPQHF. CDR3 sequence (DNA): TGTGCTAGTGGGCCCCTTTGGCCCCAGCATTTT.

This chain connects TRBV20-1 to TRBJ2-5, with D maybe TRBD2 (5 bases). The CDR3 length is 13 residues. V was trimmed by 7 bases and J by 4 bases, leaving 16 bases between them. CDR1 is DFQATT, CDR2 SNEGSKA, per germline (reference sequence). The CDR3 DNA follows: TGCAGTGATCGACTTAGCGTGAGAGAGACCCAGTACTTC. Its protein product is CSDRLSVRETQYF.

The gene calls are TRBV6-5 and TRBJ2-7; possible D gene TRBD2, 7 bases. Trimming shortened V by 7 bases and J by 4 bases, and 20 bases separated the two germline ends. Germline V gene sequence: CDR1 MNHEY, CDR2 SVGAGI. The CDR3 length is 15 residues. The DNA for the CDR3 is TGTGCCAGCAAGGGGGGGCTAGCGCCTGGTTACGAGCAGTACGTC. It yields the protein CASKGGLAPGYEQYV.